Detailed here is one T cell receptor (beta chain). This record belongs to a study of cytomegalovirus exposure and HLA in healthy donors. Germline CDR1 is SGHNT and CDR2 is YYREEE (reference sequence). Losses at the gene ends were 4 bases for V and 10 bases for J; bases not matched to a gene: 10. This CDR3 is 15 amino acids long. 60 Vbeta and 13 Jbeta primers were used in PCR. In the source study's methods: As a later analysis found, there were approximately 80 million unique TCR beta chains, of which around 9.9 million were shared. Some clones are missing from TCRdb's copy, which holds only in-frame ones; the method was immunoSEQ multiplex PCR. The V and J calls and clone size are taken from that table; D and trimming were inferred from the DNA. The table lists approximately 220,000 clones, less than 85% of them singletons, with around 0.63% in the top ten.

The chain links TRBV5-4 to TRBJ1-6, with 8 bases lining up with TRBD1. The sample consisted of PBMCs. The source of this sequence is a man in his late teens or twenties in good health and CMV-seronegative. The DNA for the CDR3 is TGTGCCAGCAGCCTTGAGGATACAGGGGGGTCACCCCTCCACTTT. Amino acids: CASSLEDTGGSPLHF.